These T cell receptor beta chains were read from a single sample in a study of OX40 agonist ivuxolimab in advanced cancers. The data were produced by immunoSEQ multiplex PCR, yet TCRdb's version contains in-frame clones alone and is incomplete. The data contain approximately 31,000 clones, more than 75% of them singletons. The material sequenced was CD4+ or CD8+ T cells sorted from blood, taken in a trial of the OX40 agonist ivuxolimab. The source is an adult with an advanced solid tumor such as melanoma, head and neck, liver or kidney cancer. The CDR3 runs from the conserved cysteine through the conserved F or W. D genes are given only for firm matches. Part of the rows lack a size; the others show once, few, many or a class for expanded clones.

v_gene: TRBV15
j_gene: TRBJ2-3
abundance: NA
d_gene: TRBD2
len: 16
CDR3aa: CATSRGLAGRTDTQYF
CDR3nt: TGTGCCACCAGCAGAGGACTAGCGGGACGCACAGATACGCAGTATTTT

v_gene: TRBV5-1
j_gene: TRBJ2-6
abundance: NA
d_gene: TRBD1
len: 16
CDR3aa: CASSLEGAAGANVLTF
CDR3nt: TGCGCCAGCAGCTTGGAGGGGGCTGCTGGGGCCAACGTCCTGACTTTC

v_gene: TRBV6-1
j_gene: TRBJ1-5
abundance: NA
d_gene: NA
len: 13
CDR3aa: CASSEARDQPQHF
CDR3nt: TGTGCCAGCAGTGAAGCGCGGGATCAGCCCCAGCATTTT

v_gene: TRBV14
j_gene: TRBJ2-1
abundance: NA
d_gene: TRBD2
len: 14
CDR3aa: CASSRGLAGAGQFF
CDR3nt: TGTGCCAGCAGCCGGGGACTAGCGGGAGCAGGGCAGTTCTTC

v_gene: TRBV5-1
j_gene: TRBJ2-7
abundance: once
d_gene: NA
len: 12
CDR3aa: CASSLAGNEQYF
CDR3nt: TGCGCCAGCAGCTTGGCTGGGAACGAGCAGTACTTC

v_gene: TRBV5-7
j_gene: TRBJ2-4
abundance: NA
d_gene: NA
len: 15
CDR3aa: CASFRGGIAKNIQYF
CDR3nt: TGTGCCAGCTTCAGGGGGGGTATAGCCAAAAACATTCAGTACTTC

v_gene: TRBV7-9
j_gene: TRBJ1-2
abundance: few
d_gene: NA
len: 14
CDR3aa: CASSLEGGADGYTF
CDR3nt: TGTGCCAGCAGCTTAGAAGGGGGGGCTGATGGCTACACCTTC

v_gene: TRBV28
j_gene: TRBJ2-6
abundance: NA
d_gene: NA
len: 15
CDR3aa: CASSFVGSGANVLTF
CDR3nt: TGTGCCAGCAGTTTTGTGGGATCGGGGGCCAACGTCCTGACTTTC

v_gene: TRBV11-3
j_gene: TRBJ2-5
abundance: NA
d_gene: NA
len: 19
CDR3aa: CASSRGVGVDRSDQETQYF
CDR3nt: TGTGCCAGCAGCCGGGGGGTAGGGGTCGACAGGTCGGATCAAGAGACCCAGTACTTC

v_gene: TRBV5-1
j_gene: TRBJ2-5
abundance: NA
d_gene: TRBD1
len: 16
CDR3aa: CASSFSGTGGLETQYF
CDR3nt: TGCGCCAGCAGCTTTTCCGGGACAGGGGGTTTGGAGACCCAGTACTTC

v_gene: TRBV5-1
j_gene: TRBJ2-1
abundance: once
d_gene: TRBD2
len: 14
CDR3aa: CASKGLAGGNEQFF
CDR3nt: TGCGCCAGCAAAGGACTAGCGGGAGGAAATGAGCAGTTCTTC

v_gene: TRBV11-3
j_gene: TRBJ1-5
abundance: NA
d_gene: NA
len: 15
CDR3aa: CASSKRQGDNQPQHF
CDR3nt: TGTGCCAGCAGCAAACGTCAGGGTGACAATCAGCCCCAGCATTTT

v_gene: TRBV2
j_gene: TRBJ2-7
abundance: NA
d_gene: NA
len: 14
CDR3aa: CASSKGTPSYEQYF
CDR3nt: TGTGCCAGCAGTAAGGGGACACCTTCCTACGAGCAGTACTTC

v_gene: TRBV29-1
j_gene: TRBJ1-2
abundance: few
d_gene: TRBD1
len: 13
CDR3aa: CSVGQGVDYGYTF
CDR3nt: TGCAGCGTTGGACAGGGGGTAGACTATGGCTACACCTTC

v_gene: TRBV5-8
j_gene: TRBJ1-2
abundance: few
d_gene: NA
len: 15
CDR3aa: CASSLTAGPDYGYTF
CDR3nt: TGTGCCAGCAGCTTGACGGCGGGCCCTGACTATGGCTACACCTTC

v_gene: TRBV28
j_gene: TRBJ2-7
abundance: once
d_gene: NA
len: 18
CDR3aa: CASSFLLSVQGPTYEQYF
CDR3nt: TGTGCCAGCAGTTTTTTGTTAAGTGTGCAGGGCCCAACGTACGAGCAGTACTTC

v_gene: TRBV25-1
j_gene: TRBJ1-5
abundance: NA
d_gene: NA
len: 14
CDR3aa: CASKLRNSNQPQHF
CDR3nt: TGTGCCAGCAAACTCAGGAATAGCAATCAGCCCCAGCATTTT

v_gene: TRBV29-1
j_gene: TRBJ2-7
abundance: NA
d_gene: NA
len: 13
CDR3aa: CSVVSRQNYEQYF
CDR3nt: TGCAGCGTTGTATCAAGGCAGAACTACGAGCAGTACTTC

v_gene: TRBV19
j_gene: TRBJ1-5
abundance: NA
d_gene: TRBD1
len: 15
CDR3aa: CASSMRQGGNQPQHF
CDR3nt: TGTGCCAGTAGTATGCGACAGGGAGGCAATCAGCCCCAGCATTTT

v_gene: TRBV11-2
j_gene: TRBJ2-1
abundance: NA
d_gene: TRBD2
len: 15
CDR3aa: CASSLISAGGYEQFF
CDR3nt: TGTGCCAGCAGCTTAATCTCAGCGGGAGGCTATGAGCAGTTCTTC

v_gene: TRBV29-1
j_gene: TRBJ2-5
abundance: NA
d_gene: NA
len: 12
CDR3aa: CSVAWALETQYF
CDR3nt: TGCAGCGTTGCTTGGGCGTTAGAGACCCAGTACTTC

v_gene: TRBV2
j_gene: TRBJ1-2
abundance: NA
d_gene: NA
len: 12
CDR3aa: CASMGGDYGYTF
CDR3nt: TGTGCCAGCATGGGAGGGGACTATGGCTACACCTTC

v_gene: TRBV11-2
j_gene: TRBJ2-5
abundance: NA
d_gene: TRBD1
len: 16
CDR3aa: CASSLSLGTGVETQYF
CDR3nt: TGTGCCAGCAGCCTCTCCCTGGGGACAGGGGTAGAGACCCAGTACTTC

v_gene: TRBV25-1
j_gene: TRBJ2-1
abundance: NA
d_gene: NA
len: 16
CDR3aa: CASSALTGGGYNEQFF
CDR3nt: TGTGCCAGCAGTGCGTTAACAGGGGGGGGGTACAATGAGCAGTTCTTC

v_gene: TRBV10-2
j_gene: TRBJ2-3
abundance: NA
d_gene: NA
len: 14
CDR3aa: CASSDAGYTDTQYF
CDR3nt: TGCGCCAGCAGTGATGCGGGTTACACAGATACGCAGTATTTT

v_gene: TRBV19
j_gene: TRBJ2-2
abundance: once
d_gene: NA
len: 18
CDR3aa: CASSTRDQGGVGTGELFF
CDR3nt: TGTGCCAGTAGTACCCGGGATCAAGGGGGGGTAGGCACCGGGGAGCTGTTTTTT

v_gene: TRBV7-7
j_gene: TRBJ2-2
abundance: NA
d_gene: TRBD1
len: 15
CDR3aa: CASSPRTGGTGELFF
CDR3nt: TGTGCTAGCAGCCCGCGGACAGGGGGGACCGGGGAGCTGTTTTTT

v_gene: TRBV14
j_gene: TRBJ1-5
abundance: NA
d_gene: NA
len: 14
CDR3aa: CASSLGGGRQPQHF
CDR3nt: TGTGCCAGCAGCCTGGGAGGGGGTCGACAGCCCCAGCATTTT

v_gene: TRBV28
j_gene: TRBJ1-1
abundance: NA
d_gene: TRBD1
len: 14
CDR3aa: CASSLRDRRTEAFF
CDR3nt: TGTGCCAGCAGTTTAAGGGACAGACGAACTGAAGCTTTCTTT

v_gene: TRBV2
j_gene: TRBJ2-1
abundance: once
d_gene: NA
len: 15
CDR3aa: CASTRGPLSYNEQFF
CDR3nt: TGTGCCAGCACCCGCGGGCCCCTCTCCTACAATGAGCAGTTCTTC

v_gene: TRBV15
j_gene: TRBJ1-2
abundance: NA
d_gene: NA
len: 13
CDR3aa: CATSRGTQYGYTF
CDR3nt: TGTGCCACCAGCAGAGGCACGCAGTATGGCTACACCTTC

v_gene: TRBV6-5
j_gene: TRBJ1-2
abundance: NA
d_gene: NA
len: 16
CDR3aa: CASSYGTPTQGYGYTF
CDR3nt: TGTGCCAGCAGTTATGGGACGCCAACTCAAGGCTATGGCTACACCTTC

v_gene: TRBV11-2
j_gene: TRBJ2-3
abundance: NA
d_gene: NA
len: 15
CDR3aa: CASSLDPGTTDTQYF
CDR3nt: TGTGCCAGCAGCTTAGATCCGGGAACCACAGATACGCAGTATTTT

v_gene: TRBV2
j_gene: TRBJ2-2
abundance: NA
d_gene: NA
len: 14
CDR3aa: CAITKGRLGGELFF
CDR3nt: TGTGCCATTACAAAAGGGAGGTTAGGAGGGGAGCTGTTTTTT

v_gene: TRBV19
j_gene: TRBJ2-2
abundance: NA
d_gene: TRBD1
len: 16
CDR3aa: CASSDPGTGNTGELFF
CDR3nt: TGTGCCAGTAGTGACCCCGGGACAGGGAACACCGGGGAGCTGTTTTTT